The 20 T cell receptor beta chains listed next were all sequenced from one sample in a study of T cells in Graves' hyperthyroidism and ophthalmopathy (dated by TCRdb to between 2018 and 2021). The library was made by multiplex PCR. Sequenced using an Illumina HiSeq 2000. The TCR beta CDR3 regions were amplified from RNA transcripts. For the first round of RT-PCR on the TCR CDR3, the HTBI primer set was used together with the Qiagen OneStep RT-PCR kit. The raw public reads went through TCRdb reprocessing: fastp at Q25, MiXCR clone calling, in-frame beta chains kept. One record per CDR3 amino acid sequence lists the most common genes and DNA. The sample table lists a few hundred thousand distinct CDR3 sequences, 15% to 17% of them with a count of one. The top ten clones comprise under 8% of the sample. The sample taken for sequencing was blood. Receptors were obtained from a woman in her thirties with Graves' hyperthyroidism.

Ten or more counts support this clonotype. The gene calls are TRBV6-2 or TRBV6-3 and TRBJ1-2, with 9 nucleotides matching TRBD1. This CDR3 contains 14 residues. With 4 bases clipped from V and 5 bases from J, the junction kept 5 bases outside the gene matches. The germline CDR1 and CDR2 sequences are MNHEY and SVGEGT. In nucleotides, the CDR3 is TGTGCCAGCAGTTTCCTCGGACAGGGGTATGGCTACACCTTC. Protein sequence: CASSFLGQGYGYTF.

In this sample, this clonotype turned up many times. The chain carries TRBV6-5 and TRBJ1-4; 7 nucleotides match TRBD1. The germline V gene has CDR1 MNHEY and CDR2 SVGAGI. V was clipped by 2 bases and J by 3 bases; unmatched bases: 6. This CDR3 contains 16 residues. The chain's CDR3 is CASSYQMDRPNEKLFF. DNA for the CDR3: TGTGCCAGCAGTTACCAGATGGACAGGCCTAATGAAAAACTGTTTTTT.

The sample holds a few counts of this clonotype. The chain links TRBV19 to TRBJ2-1; 16 bases line up with TRBD2. V shed 3 bases, J shed 7 bases, and the junction held 6 bases outside the gene matches. The CDR3 consists of 17 residues. Germline CDR1 is LNHDA and CDR2 is SQIVND (reference sequence). CDR3 DNA sequence: TGTGCCAGTAGTATGGGACTAGCGGGAGGGTTTGGTAATGAGCAGTTCTTC. Its translation: CASSMGLAGGFGNEQFF. The full variable domain, completed using reference TRBV19 and TRBJ2-1, is DGGITQSPKYLFRKEGQNVTLSCEQNLNHDAMYWYRQDPGQGLRLIYYSQIVNDFQKGDIAEGYSVSREKKESFPLTVTSAQKNPTAFYLCASSMGLAGGFGNEQFFGPGTRLTVL.

Many counts were recorded for this clonotype. This chain connects TRBV5-1 to TRBJ2-4, with 12 bases fitting TRBD1. CDR1 is SGHRS and CDR2 is YFSETQ in the germline V gene. The trim removed 3 bases at V and 8 bases at J, leaving 6 bases unmatched. The CDR3 is made up of 15 amino acids. CDR3 nucleotide sequence: TGCGCCAGCAGCTCGCAGGGACAGGGGGCGGACATTCAGTACTTC. It is translated as CASSSQGQGADIQYF.

This clonotype was counted ten times or more. V is TRBV10-3 and J is TRBJ2-5, with D perhaps matching TRBD1 or TRBD2 (6 bases each). Germline V lookup: CDR1 ENHRY, CDR2 SYGVKD. Trimming left V 2 bases short and J 6 bases short, with 22 bases between. This CDR3 contains 17 residues. CDR3 in amino acids: CAISERQVPGVEKTQYF. CDR3 sequence (DNA): TGTGCCATCAGTGAGAGACAGGTCCCGGGAGTTGAGAAGACCCAGTACTTC.

This clonotype appeared many times. The chain links TRBV27 to TRBJ2-7; tentative D call: TRBD2 (6 bases). This CDR3 spans 15 amino acids. Deletions cut 3 bases from V and 0 bases from J, with 12 bases between. Germline loops: CDR1 MNHEY, CDR2 SMNVEV (reference sequence). CDR3 in DNA: TGTGCCAGCAGTTTTAGGGGACTGAGCTCCTACGAGCAGTACTTC. Translated: CASSFRGLSSYEQYF.

Many counts were recorded for this clonotype. This chain links TRBV2 with TRBJ1-1, with no clear D. This CDR3 spans 10 amino acids. V was pared by 6 bases and J by 11 bases, with 10 bases between. Per germline, CDR1 SNHLY and CDR2 FYNNEI. The CDR3 DNA reads TGTGCCAGCAGGACGAAGGCTGCTTTCTTT. It translates to CASRTKAAFF.

This chain uses TRBV30 with TRBJ1-1; D is uncertain. Germline lookup yields CDR1 GTSNPN and CDR2 SVGIG (reference sequence). The CDR3 extends over 13 amino acids. Deletions cut 0 bases from V and 0 bases from J, with 5 bases between. The CDR3 DNA sequence: TGTGCCTGGAGTGTTTCCTTGAACACTGAAGCTTTCTTT. Protein product: CAWSVSLNTEAFF.

With respect to this clonotype: One end of the junction does not line up with germline, which may come from a read error. J is TRBJ2-1 and V is TRBV6-1, with TRBD2 matching over 9 bases. This CDR3 comprises 16 residues. The germline V gene has CDR1 MNHNS and CDR2 SASEGT. The CDR3 DNA follows: TGTGCCGGCAGTCGAATTGCGGGAGGGCTAGTCAATGAGCAGTTCTTC. Its translation is CAGSRIAGGLVNEQFF.

The table lists this clonotype with many counts. The chain has TRBV11-2 and TRBJ1-2; 8 bases match TRBD1. From germline, CDR1 is SGHAT and CDR2 FQNNGV. CDR3 size: 16 residues. Losses at the gene ends were 2 bases for V and 7 bases for J; bases not matched to a gene: 12. CDR3 nucleotide sequence: TGTGCCAGCAGCTTACCCCGGACAGGGCGCAGTGGTGGCTACACCTTC. Its translation: CASSLPRTGRSGGYTF.

This clonotype has a handful of counts. This chain uses TRBV20-1 with TRBJ2-7; no clear D gene. CDR3 length: 15 residues. Germline V CDR1 and CDR2: DFQATT, SNEGSKA (reference sequence). Trimming shortened V by 0 bases and J by 0 bases, and 12 bases separated the two germline ends. CDR3 in amino acids: CSARDLGGSSYEQYF. CDR3 coding DNA: TGCAGTGCTAGAGATCTAGGCGGAAGCTCCTACGAGCAGTACTTC.

This clonotype was counted at least ten times. The chain is built from TRBV11-2 and TRBJ1-6; D possibly corresponds to TRBD1 (5 bases). Trimming cost V 4 bases and J 0 bases, with 19 bases left between them. CDR3 length: 19 amino acids. Germline V lookup: CDR1 SGHAT, CDR2 FQNNGV. The CDR3 is CASSYYRDGRSSYNSPLHF. The CDR3 region has the DNA TGTGCCAGCAGCTACTACCGGGACGGCAGGAGCTCCTATAATTCACCCCTCCACTTT.

CDR3 in DNA: TGTGCCAGCACCGGCCGGGCAGGCTACAATCAGCCCCAGCATTTT. Translated: CASTGRAGYNQPQHF. The V and J genes are TRBV12-3 or TRBV12-4 and TRBJ1-5; no definite D call. The CDR3 runs 15 residues. V was trimmed by 7 bases and J by 3 bases, leaving 16 bases between them.

This clonotype has ten or more counts. Since a much larger clone is just one base distant, this may be a read error. This chain joins TRBV6-1 and TRBJ2-1; no clear D. Deletions cut 4 bases from V and 3 bases from J, with 7 bases between. The CDR3 is made up of 13 amino acids. From germline, CDR1 is MNHNS and CDR2 SASEGT. The chain's CDR3 is CASSGASYNEQFF. The CDR3 nucleotides are TGTGCCAGCAGTGGGGCTAGCTACAATGAGCAGTTCTTC.

The chain joins TRBV14 to TRBJ2-7; TRBD2 matches 11 bases. This CDR3 region has 17 residues. Germline-derived CDR1 and CDR2 are SGHDN and FVKESK. V trimming: 6 bases; J trimming: 1 base; junction bases outside the gene matches: 11. DNA for the CDR3: TGTGCCAGCAGTCGCCGAGATCTAGCGGGAGGTTCCTACGAGCAGTACTTC. As protein: CASSRRDLAGGSYEQYF.

For this clonotype: Given a much more abundant clone one base away, this may be a read error. This is likely a read error, given that the CDR3 carries no conserved phenylalanine or tryptophan at its end. The chain has TRBV29-1 and TRBJ1-1; D is unresolved. Germline CDR1 and CDR2: SQVTM and ANQGSEA. The CDR3 runs to 16 residues. V lost 6 bases and J 1 base, leaving 21 bases between the germline ends. CDR3 nucleotide sequence: TGCAGCGTCACCCGACCCGGGCGGAGCCCGAACACTGAAGCTTTCCTT. Translation: CSVTRPGRSPNTEAFL.

This clonotype was observed at least ten times. The rearrangement links TRBV12-3 or TRBV12-4 to TRBJ2-3; TRBD2 aligns across 11 bases. This CDR3 is built from 15 residues. The V gene end was trimmed by 3 bases and the J gene end by 4 bases; junction bases not matched to a gene: 3. Written as DNA, the CDR3 is TGTGCCAGCAGTTTCTCTAGCGGGAGGTCAGATACGCAGTATTTT. This sequence encodes CASSFSSGRSDTQYF.

This chain uses TRBV5-6 with TRBJ2-2; the D gene is possibly TRBD2 (6 bases). The CDR3 contains 15 residues. The germline CDR1 and CDR2 sequences are SGHDT and YYEEEE. Trimming took 0 bases from V and 3 from J, leaving 9 bases between them. CDR3 sequence: CASSLEASDTGELFF. Written as DNA, the CDR3 is TGTGCCAGCAGCTTGGAGGCTAGCGACACCGGGGAGCTGTTTTTT.

This clonotype was counted at least ten times. The rearrangement links TRBV11-2 to TRBJ1-1; 9 bases fit TRBD1. Per the germline V gene, CDR1 is SGHAT and CDR2 is FQNNGV. V was clipped by 6 bases and J by 1 base; unmatched bases: 9. The CDR3 loop spans 16 amino acids. The DNA for the CDR3 is TGTGCCAGCAGATCCACAGGGGGCGCGGAGAACACTGAAGCTTTCTTT. Protein: CASRSTGGAENTEAFF.

This rearrangement joins TRBV7-9 to TRBJ1-5, with unresolved D. CDR1 is SEHNR and CDR2 is FQNEAQ in the germline V gene (reference sequence). The CDR3 extends over 13 amino acids. V lost 3 bases and J 1 base, leaving 4 bases between the germline ends. CDR3 sequence: CASSFMSNQPQHF. The CDR3 bases are TGTGCCAGCAGCTTTATGAGCAATCAGCCCCAGCATTTT.